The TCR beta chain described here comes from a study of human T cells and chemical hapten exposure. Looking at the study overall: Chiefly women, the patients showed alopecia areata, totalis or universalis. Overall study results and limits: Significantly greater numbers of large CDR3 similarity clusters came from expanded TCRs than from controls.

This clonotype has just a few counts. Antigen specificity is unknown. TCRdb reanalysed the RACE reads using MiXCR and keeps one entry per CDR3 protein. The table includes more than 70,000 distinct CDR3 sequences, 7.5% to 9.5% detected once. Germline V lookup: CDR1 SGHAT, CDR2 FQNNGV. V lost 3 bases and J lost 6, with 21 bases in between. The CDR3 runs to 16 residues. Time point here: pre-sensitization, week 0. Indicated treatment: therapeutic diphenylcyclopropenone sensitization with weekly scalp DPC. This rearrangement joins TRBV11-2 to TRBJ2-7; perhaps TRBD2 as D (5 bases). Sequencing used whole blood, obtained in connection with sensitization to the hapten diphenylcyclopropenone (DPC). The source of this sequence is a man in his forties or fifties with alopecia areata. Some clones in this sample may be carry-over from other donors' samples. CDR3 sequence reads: CASSLSGRGSAGEQYF. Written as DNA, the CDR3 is TGTGCCAGCAGCTTGAGTGGACGGGGTTCTGCAGGCGAGCAGTACTTC.